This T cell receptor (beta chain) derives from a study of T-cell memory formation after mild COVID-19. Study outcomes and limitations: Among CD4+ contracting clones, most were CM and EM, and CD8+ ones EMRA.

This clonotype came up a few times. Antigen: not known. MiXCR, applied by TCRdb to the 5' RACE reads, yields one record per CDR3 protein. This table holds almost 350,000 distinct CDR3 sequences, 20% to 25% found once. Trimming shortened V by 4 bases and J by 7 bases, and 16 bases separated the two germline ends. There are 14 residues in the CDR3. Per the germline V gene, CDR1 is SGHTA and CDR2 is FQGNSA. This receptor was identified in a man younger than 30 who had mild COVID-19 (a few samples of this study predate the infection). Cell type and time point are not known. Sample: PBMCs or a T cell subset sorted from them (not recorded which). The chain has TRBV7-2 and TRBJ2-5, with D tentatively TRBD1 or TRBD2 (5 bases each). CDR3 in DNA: TGTGCCAGCAGCTGGGGTAGGGGCGAGGGGACCCAGTACTTC. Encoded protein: CASSWGRGEGTQYF.